This TCR beta chain originates from a study of tumor-infiltrating lymphocytes in localized non-small cell lung cancer. On the study more broadly: Each patient gave resected tumor and non-adjacent uninvolved lung tissue.

Comment on this clone: Its specificity is not known.

Using immunoSEQ multiplex PCR, the repertoire was profiled, and TCRdb retains in-frame clones only, with some absent. The profile shows about 9,600 clones, around 76% of them singletons. Findings and caveats of the study: No T-cell fraction difference was seen between IM1 and IM2 tumors.

This sequence originates from a human donor with non-small cell lung cancer. The sequenced material came from uninvolved lung tissue not adjacent to the tumor.

CDR3 DNA: TGCGCCAGCAGCCCCGGGCTAGCGGGGTTTAATGAGCAGTTCTTC. This encodes CASSPGLAGFNEQFF. This sequence joins TRBV4-3 and TRBJ2-1, with 9 bases lining up with TRBD2. The J segment lost 7 bases and the V segment lost 4 bases, leaving 8 bases of the junction unmatched. The germline CDR1 and CDR2 sequences are LGHNA and YSLEER. The CDR3 runs 15 residues.